This T cell receptor (beta chain) appears in the sequencing data of a study of CD8 T cells in ankylosing spondylitis (dated by TCRdb to about 2017). Turning to the overall study: The study profiled T cell receptor beta repertoires in healthy donors and ankylosing spondylitis patients to find disease-linked TCR variants. In total, the full study cohort was made up of roughly 110 healthy donors and 25 or so ankylosing spondylitis patients. Peripheral blood was sampled, and synovial fluid was also collected from ankylosing spondylitis patients. The study at large found these results: Some of the motif variants had been reported before in the synovial fluid and blood of reactive arthritis patients, a finding that suggests common disease-initiation mechanisms. The disease-linked clones were reported as significantly enriched in matched synovial fluid samples from ankylosing spondylitis patients. In peripheral blood, the disease-linked clones were found at relatively low frequencies and had a CD8+ phenotype. A TCR beta motif of 8 or 9 highly homologous amino acid variants appeared characteristic of blood from ankylosing spondylitis patients.

Sequenced using an Illumina HiSeq 2500. TCR beta libraries were prepared by quantitative 5'-RACE with molecular barcodes. The authors' analysis ran thus. A new computational method based on a probabilistic model of VDJ rearrangement was used to identify disease-linked TCR variants. TCRdb applied fastp at Q25 and MiXCR to the public reads, then kept only in-frame beta chains. CDR3 protein duplicates are merged, each entry listing the most common genes and DNA. None of the V and J calls come from the authors' own analysis; TCRdb made them. The sample table lists more than 200,000 distinct CDR3 sequences, roughly a quarter of them with a count of one. The top ten clonotypes cover around 0.58% of the sample. Counted from cysteine to phenylalanine, this CDR3 has 15 amino acids. Only the CDR3 portion is preserved as DNA: 45 bases, with reading frame beginning at the first base. V gives up 6 bases and J gives up 6 bases, and the segment between their germline ends measures 22 bases. Reading the germline V gene (reference sequence) gives CDR1 DFQATT and CDR2 SNEGSKA.

Comment on this clonotype: Its antigen is unknown. Qualities for individual bases were not recorded, and no much larger clone is one base off.

The specimen was blood, either unsorted or a sorted T cell fraction (not recorded which). The clonotype originates from a male donor with ankylosing spondylitis or in good health (not recorded which). The rearranged segments are TRBV20-1 and TRBJ2-3; the D gene is perhaps TRBD2, from 6 matching bases. The DNA sequence follows: TGCAGTGCGCCTCTGCGGGGATACTTGGCCGATACGCAGTATTTT. Its amino acids are CSAPLRGYLADTQYF.